This TCR beta chain was sequenced during a study of T cells in tuberculosis (dated by TCRdb to 2016 to 2019). Regarding the study in general: The study combined CD1B tetramers and high-throughput TCR immunosequencing to characterize T cells specific for the mycobacterial lipid antigen glucose monomycolate (GMM). What the authors observed across the whole study: T cells binding the CD1B-GMM tetramer with low affinity may have been missed by the stringent sort gate.

The CDR3 spans 13 residues, from the cysteine through the phenylalanine. Only the CDR3 part of the read is kept: 39 bases, read in frame from the first base. CDR1 and CDR2 are drawn from the germline V gene: SGHDN, FVKESK. V loses 4 bases at its end and J loses 8 bases; junction bases beyond the gene matches: 4. Because TCR-alpha and TCR-beta chains were sequenced unpaired, no chain pairing information was available. The immunoSEQ multiplex PCR assay was used to generate TCR libraries, with TCR-beta and/or TCR-alpha/delta assays applied to each sample. The amplified TCR libraries were sequenced using the Illumina high-throughput platform. Per the original workflow: Clustering and dimensionality reduction relied on pairwise TCRdist distances among GMM-specific receptors from T cells that were either sorted ex vivo or expanded in vitro. Sequence motifs defined by gene usage and CDR3 content were checked for enrichment by comparing tetramer-positive and tetramer-negative populations. The clones in this table, taken by TCRdb from immuneACCESS, are in-frame only. Not every clone is retained; where verified, under half of the shortfall comes from an unresolved V gene, and the cause of the rest is unknown. V, J and clone size were drawn from that table, and D and trimming were deduced from the DNA. For this sample there are about 59,000 clones; 80% to 85% appear just once. Roughly 12% of the sample is held by the ten biggest clonotypes.

Of note for this clone: Per-base quality was not reported, and no clone a single base away is much larger than it.

After being thawed and rested overnight, PBMC were stained with GMM-loaded CD1B tetramer, a Live/Dead dye and anti-CD3, and were then sorted on a FACS Aria II. CD1B tetramers were loaded with C32 glucose monomycolate purified from Rhodococcus equi. Before cryopreservation, the PBMC later used for tetramer sorting had been depleted of CD14-expressing monocytes as part of a separate study. From each donor, approximately 100,000 tetramer-negative cells were also sorted and analyzed side by side with the tetramer-positive cells. Antigen-specific T cells were sorted from a handful of healthy South African adults using GMM-loaded CD1B tetramers.

This clonotype was obtained from an adult woman with latent tuberculosis. The sequenced sample was CD1b-GMM tetramer-negative cells sorted from PBMCs. Read against the paper, the sample's cell subset or site label means: T cells not binding CD1B-GMM tetramer, sorted from same donor. The chain employs TRBV14 and TRBJ1-2; 10 central bases correspond to TRBD1. The nucleotide sequence is given as TGTGCCAGCAGCCCGGACAGGGGGAAGGGCTACACCTTC. The translation is CASSPDRGKGYTF.